The 28 T cell receptor beta chains listed next were all sequenced from one sample in a study of blood T cell repertoires in COVID-19. Clones were sequenced by immunoSEQ multiplex PCR, and TCRdb holds only the in-frame ones, with some missing. The data contain approximately 210,000 clones, 80% to 90% of them singletons. Sequenced: peripheral blood. These receptors were collected from a man aged 25-45 years who had recovered from COVID-19.

The chain carries TRBV2 and TRBJ2-7; tentative D call: TRBD2 (5 bases). This CDR3 has 17 amino acids. The V end lost 4 bases, the J end lost 2 bases, and 21 bases lay between the germline ends. Germline V gene lookup returns CDR1 SNHLY and CDR2 FYNNEI. The CDR3 coding sequence is TGTGCCAGCAGTGTTCAATTCGGCTTCGAGGGTCCCTACGAGCAGTACTTC. This gives the protein CASSVQFGFEGPYEQYF.

V gene TRBV5-4 combines with J gene TRBJ2-5; TRBD1 matches 7 bases. Germline-derived CDR1 and CDR2 are SGHNT and YYREEE (reference sequence). Germline trimming cut 1 base from V and 6 bases from J; bases unmatched to any gene: 9. CDR3 length: 15 amino acids. The CDR3 loop reads CASSLRDRVKKTQYF. The DNA for the CDR3 is TGTGCCAGCAGCTTGCGAGACAGGGTGAAGAAGACCCAGTACTTC.

The chain carries TRBV3-1 (or the pseudogene TRBV3-2) and TRBJ1-2; D is unresolved. V was shortened by 5 bases and J by 3 bases, with 13 bases between the two germline ends. This CDR3 contains 14 residues. CDR1 and CDR2 from the germline V gene are LGHDT and YNNKEL (reference sequence). CDR3 sequence (DNA): TGTGCCAGCAGCGGGCTGAGGGAGGACTATGGCTACACCTTC. Protein sequence: CASSGLREDYGYTF.

The chain couples TRBV6-2 or TRBV6-3 to TRBJ2-7, with D possibly TRBD1 on 6 matching bases. V gave up 4 bases and J gave up 4 bases, with 17 bases separating them. Germline CDR1 is MNHEY and CDR2 is SVGEGT. This CDR3 contains 15 residues. As DNA, the CDR3 is TGTGCCAGCAGTTTTGCAGGGGAGCCCTCATACGAGCAGTACTTC. Its protein is CASSFAGEPSYEQYF.

The genes are TRBV29-1 and TRBJ2-7; maybe TRBD1 (5 bases). Germline CDR1 SQVTM, CDR2 ANQGSEA. The V end lost 2 bases, the J end lost 5 bases, and 13 bases lay between the germline ends. The CDR3 totals 13 residues. Here the CDR3 DNA reads TGCAGCGTTGAACCCCCTCAGGGTCACGAGCAGTACTTC. Protein sequence: CSVEPPQGHEQYF.

The genes are TRBV18 and TRBJ2-1, with 8 bases lining up with TRBD1. Germline lookup yields CDR1 KGHSH and CDR2 LQKENI. V was pared by 5 bases and J by 0 bases, with 6 bases of the junction left unmatched. This CDR3 spans 16 amino acids. The DNA of the CDR3 is TGTGCCAGCTCATCGAAGACAGGGGACTCCTACAATGAGCAGTTCTTC. It yields the protein CASSSKTGDSYNEQFF.

This clone appeared a few times. V and J are TRBV19 and TRBJ2-2; D possibly corresponds to TRBD2 (6 bases). V was shortened by 5 bases and J by 6 bases, with 16 bases between the two germline ends. This CDR3 has 15 residues. In germline, CDR1 is LNHDA, CDR2 SQIVND (reference sequence). The CDR3 nucleotides read TGTGCCAGTAGTGTGACCGGGGGTATATCCGGGGAGCTGTTTTTT. Encoded protein: CASSVTGGISGELFF.

The chain is built from TRBV6-5 and TRBJ2-3; 12 bases match TRBD2. Germline V gene lookup returns CDR1 MNHEY and CDR2 SVGAGI. With V trimmed by 4 bases and J by 5 bases, 7 bases remained unmatched. This CDR3 has 16 amino acids. For the CDR3, the DNA is TGTGCCAGCAGTTCCCTAGCGGGGGGGCAGGGAGATACGCAGTATTTT. Its protein product is CASSSLAGGQGDTQYF.

This sequence joins TRBV18 and TRBJ1-5; no definite D call. Trimming took 9 bases from V and 0 from J, leaving 21 bases between them. The germline gives CDR1 KGHSH, CDR2 LQKENI. This CDR3 contains 17 residues. The CDR3 nucleotides are TGTGCCAGTTTCTTGACCTGGAGTGCTCATAGCAATCAGCCCCAGCATTTT. It translates to CASFLTWSAHSNQPQHF.

The chain links TRBV10-2 to TRBJ2-4; TRBD1 agrees at 7 bases. The CDR3 is 14 amino acids. V shed 5 bases, J shed 0 bases, and the junction held 1 base outside the gene matches. Germline loops: CDR1 WSHSY, CDR2 SAAADI. The CDR3 DNA reads TGCGCCAGCAGTACAGGGGTAGCCAAAAACATTCAGTACTTC. Translated: CASSTGVAKNIQYF.

The chain combines TRBV2 with TRBJ2-7, with 12 bases lining up with TRBD2. Germline assignment: CDR1 SNHLY and CDR2 FYNNEI. This CDR3 is built from 15 residues. J lost 1 base, V lost 5 bases, and 3 bases had no gene match. For the CDR3, the DNA is TGTGCCAGCAGTTTACTAGCGGGGGGATCCTACGAGCAGTACTTC. This sequence encodes CASSLLAGGSYEQYF.

J is TRBJ1-2 and V is TRBV30, with 7 bases fitting TRBD1. J gave up 1 base and V 4 bases, and 12 bases lay outside the gene matches. Germline CDR1 reads GTSNPN; CDR2 reads SVGIG (reference sequence). CDR3 length equals 16 residues. The CDR3 loop is CAWKGVEGAFNYGYTF. For the CDR3, the DNA is TGTGCCTGGAAGGGGGTTGAGGGGGCGTTTAACTATGGCTACACCTTC.

The chain is built from TRBV5-1 and TRBJ2-2; TRBD1 agrees at 8 bases. Germline V gene data show CDR1 as SGHRS and CDR2 as YFSETQ. The length of the CDR3 is 15 residues. Trimming at V came to 4 bases and at J to 7 bases, leaving 9 bases not matched to a gene. CDR3 coding DNA: TGCGCCAGCAGCCAAGACAGGGGCGGTGTCGGGGAGCTGTTTTTT. As protein: CASSQDRGGVGELFF.

V and J are TRBV2 and TRBJ2-1, with D perhaps matching TRBD2 (5 bases). Looked up from germline, CDR1 is SNHLY and CDR2 is FYNNEI. V was shortened by 3 bases and J by 3 bases, with 12 bases between the two germline ends. This CDR3 is 15 amino acids long. Here the CDR3 DNA reads TGTGCCAGCAGTGATGGGCTAGCCTACTACAATGAGCAGTTCTTC. This sequence encodes CASSDGLAYYNEQFF.

J is TRBJ1-6 and V is TRBV11-2; 8 nucleotides agree with TRBD1. The CDR3 spans 14 residues. V trimming: 5 bases; J trimming: 5 bases; junction bases outside the gene matches: 2. The germline V gene has CDR1 SGHAT and CDR2 FQNNGV. CDR3 sequence (DNA): TGTGCCAGCAGCAGGACAGGGCATAATTCACCCCTCCACTTT. This sequence encodes CASSRTGHNSPLHF.

This rearrangement joins TRBV14 to TRBJ2-5; D uncertain. The germline CDR1 and CDR2 sequences are SGHDN and FVKESK. The germline V and J ends were trimmed by 1 base and 6 bases, with 9 bases remaining between them. The CDR3 is made up of 13 amino acids. CDR3 sequence (DNA): TGTGCCAGCAGCCAAGGTTTAGTACAGACCCAGTACTTC. Amino acid sequence: CASSQGLVQTQYF.

V usage is TRBV9 and J usage is TRBJ1-4; 7 positions match TRBD1. There are 14 residues in the CDR3. The trim removed 3 bases at V and 6 bases at J, leaving 5 bases unmatched. The germline V gene has CDR1 SGDLS and CDR2 YYNGEE. The CDR3: CASSGRDSHEKLFF. The CDR3 DNA reads as TGTGCCAGCAGCGGCCGGGACAGCCATGAAAAACTGTTTTTT.

V gene TRBV7-9 combines with J gene TRBJ2-2; D ambiguous. Trimming shortened V by 2 bases and J by 5 bases, and 9 bases separated the two germline ends. Germline V CDR1 and CDR2: SEHNR, FQNEAQ (reference sequence). This CDR3 region has 14 residues. The chain's CDR3 is CASSLSFETGELFF. The DNA for the CDR3 is TGTGCCAGCAGCTTATCATTCGAGACCGGGGAGCTGTTTTTT.

This clone appeared a few times. This chain connects TRBV5-6 to TRBJ2-7, with 10 bases that match TRBD1. Trimming cost V 6 bases and J 3 bases; bases outside gene matches: 6. Per the germline V gene, CDR1 is SGHDT and CDR2 is YYEEEE. CDR3 length: 14 residues. The CDR3 bases are TGTGCCAGCACTGAATGGACAGGGGGCTACGAGCAGTACTTC. It specifies CASTEWTGGYEQYF.

V is TRBV29-1 and J is TRBJ1-1; TRBD1 matches 7 bases. J was trimmed by 4 bases and V by 4 bases; bases with no gene match: 6. The CDR3 sequence is 13 residues long. From germline, CDR1 is SQVTM and CDR2 ANQGSEA. The chain's CDR3 is CSVVTGFGTEAFF. CDR3 bases: TGCAGCGTTGTGACAGGGTTCGGCACTGAAGCTTTCTTT.

The chain employs TRBV19 and TRBJ2-3; possibly TRBD1 for D (6 bases). The germline V and J ends were trimmed by 7 bases and 0 bases, with 14 bases remaining between them. The CDR3 runs to 15 residues. Germline values: CDR1 LNHDA, CDR2 SQIVND (reference sequence). CDR3 nucleotide sequence: TGTGCCAGTATAGACAGGCCTTCTAGCACAGATACGCAGTATTTT. It specifies CASIDRPSSTDTQYF.

This chain uses TRBV19 with TRBJ2-3; 14 bases map to TRBD2. Trimming cost V 7 bases and J 6 bases; bases outside gene matches: 6. Germline CDR1 and CDR2: LNHDA and SQIVND (reference sequence). The CDR3 runs 15 residues. This chain's CDR3 is CASTLTSGGADTQYF. For the CDR3, the DNA is TGTGCCAGTACCCTGACTAGCGGGGGGGCCGATACGCAGTATTTT.

The sample holds one count of this clone. The V gene is TRBV5-1, the J gene TRBJ1-6; 7 positions match TRBD1. Per germline, CDR1 SGHRS and CDR2 YFSETQ. The J segment lost 3 bases and the V segment lost 4 bases, leaving 7 bases of the junction unmatched. The CDR3 has 16 amino acids. DNA of the CDR3: TGCGCCAGCAGCCCAAGAAGGGACAGCTATAATTCACCCCTCCACTTT. This translates into CASSPRRDSYNSPLHF. Variable domain in full (rest from reference TRBV5-1 and TRBJ1-6): KAGVTQTPRYLIKTRGQQVTLSCSPISGHRSVSWYQQTPGQGLQFLFEYFSETQRNKGNFPGRFSGRQFSNSRSEMNVSTLELGDSALYLCASSPRRDSYNSPLHFGNGTRLTVT.

V and J are TRBV2 and TRBJ2-7, with 9 bases fitting TRBD1. Unmatched junction bases numbered 7, after V lost 6 bases and J lost 1 base. This CDR3 is built from 15 residues. Per germline, CDR1 SNHLY and CDR2 FYNNEI. This CDR3 reads CASSPRGTGSYEQYF. In nucleotides, the CDR3 is TGTGCCAGCAGCCCTAGGGGGACAGGGTCCTACGAGCAGTACTTC.

This chain joins TRBV18 and TRBJ2-5; 14 bases fit TRBD2. The trim removed 4 bases at V and 5 bases at J, leaving 15 bases unmatched. CDR3 length equals 19 residues. CDR1 and CDR2 (germline): KGHSH, LQKENI. The CDR3: CASSHRTSGGNMYRETQYF. Here the CDR3 DNA reads TGTGCCAGCTCACACAGGACTAGCGGGGGGAACATGTACCGGGAGACCCAGTACTTC.

The chain combines TRBV3-1 (or the pseudogene TRBV3-2) with TRBJ1-4; D uncertain. The length of the CDR3 is 18 residues. Trimming removed 0 bases from V and 4 bases from J, with 18 bases in between. Germline values: CDR1 LGHDT, CDR2 YNNKEL (reference sequence). CDR3 sequence: CASSQDSRRTGINEKLFF. For the CDR3, the DNA is TGTGCCAGCAGCCAAGATTCCCGTCGAACGGGGATTAATGAAAAACTGTTTTTT.

V is TRBV7-2 and J is TRBJ2-7, with TRBD2 identical over 12 bases. Germline CDR1 is SGHTA and CDR2 is FQGNSA. The CDR3 extends over 16 amino acids. J lost 1 base, V lost 5 bases, and 6 bases had no gene match. The CDR3 region is CASSPSGGGFSYEQYF. The CDR3 nucleotides read TGTGCCAGCAGCCCTAGCGGGGGGGGCTTTTCCTACGAGCAGTACTTC.

The chain uses TRBV14 and TRBJ2-5; D is unresolved. Trimming cost V 1 base and J 4 bases, with 7 bases left between them. Per germline, CDR1 SGHDN and CDR2 FVKESK. This CDR3 is built from 13 residues. DNA for the CDR3: TGTGCCAGCAGCCAAGTGTCTTTAGAGACCCAGTACTTC. Its protein product is CASSQVSLETQYF.